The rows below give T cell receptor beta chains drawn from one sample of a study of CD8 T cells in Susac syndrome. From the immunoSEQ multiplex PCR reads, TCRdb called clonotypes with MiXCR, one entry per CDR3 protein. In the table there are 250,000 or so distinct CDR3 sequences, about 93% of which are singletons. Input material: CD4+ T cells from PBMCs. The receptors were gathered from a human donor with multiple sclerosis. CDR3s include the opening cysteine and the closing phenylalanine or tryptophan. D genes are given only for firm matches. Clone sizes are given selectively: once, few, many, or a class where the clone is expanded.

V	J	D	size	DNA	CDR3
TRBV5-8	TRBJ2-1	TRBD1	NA	TGTGCCAGCACCCAGACAGGGGACAATGAGCAGTTCTTC	CASTQTGDNEQFF
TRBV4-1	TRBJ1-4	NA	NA	TGCGCCAGCAGCCTAAGACACCTTAATGAAAAACTGTTTTTT	CASSLRHLNEKLFF
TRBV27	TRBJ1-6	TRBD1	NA	TGTGCCAGCAGTTTTACGACAGGGAATTCACCCCTCCACTTT	CASSFTTGNSPLHF
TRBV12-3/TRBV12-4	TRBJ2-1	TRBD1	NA	TGTGCCAGCAGCCCCTCCGGCAGGGGGATCAATGAGCAGTTCTTC	CASSPSGRGINEQFF
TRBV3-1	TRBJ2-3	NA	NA	TGTGCCAGCAGCCGCCAGCCCCGGTCGACGCAGTATTTT	CASSRQPRSTQYF
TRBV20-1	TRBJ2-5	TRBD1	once	TGCAGTGCTGCCGGGACAGGGGGCAAGACCCAGTACTTC	CSAAGTGGKTQYF
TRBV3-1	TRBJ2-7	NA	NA	TGTGCCAGCAGCCAATCCCCGGACCGATCCCACGAGCAGTACTTC	CASSQSPDRSHEQYF
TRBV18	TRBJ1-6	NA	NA	TGTGCCAGCTACGAGGACGGAAATTCACCCCTCCACTTT	CASYEDGNSPLHF
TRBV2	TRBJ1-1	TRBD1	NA	TGTGCCAGCTTACGGACAGGGGGCATGAACACTGAAGCTTTCTTT	CASLRTGGMNTEAFF
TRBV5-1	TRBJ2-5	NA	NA	TGCGCCAGCAGTTTGCCGGCAGAAGAGACCCAGTACTTC	CASSLPAEETQYF
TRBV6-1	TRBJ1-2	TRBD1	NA	TGTGCCAGCAGTCTAACCCCCGGGACAGATTATGGCTACACCTTC	CASSLTPGTDYGYTF